This T cell receptor beta chain was recovered during a study of immune cell composition in non-small cell lung cancer (dated by TCRdb to between 2016 and 2019). In the study overall: To assign histologic subtype, which was mostly lung adenocarcinoma or squamous cell carcinoma, H&E was combined with p63, CK5, Napsin A and TTF-1 immunohistochemistry. TCR-beta sequencing (Adaptive Biotechnologies) was performed on roughly 34 paired NSCLC tumour and non-adjacent lung specimens plus 26 tumour-only specimens. Supplementary cohort #1 consisted of approximately eleven lung adenocarcinoma cases with paired tumour/lung TCR-beta sequencing and with TIL populations generated to assess tumour reactivity. Several tumour specimens with TCR-beta data were rare histological subtypes and were excluded from the subtype comparisons.

Trimming at the junction amounts to 2 bases on V and 2 bases on J, and the germline ends lie 12 bases apart. From a lookup of the germline V gene, CDR1 and CDR2 are SGHTA and FQGNSA. The CDR3 runs 15 amino acids, cysteine and phenylalanine included. Left in the record is the CDR3 DNA by itself, 45 bases read in frame from the first base. Frozen aliquots of unsorted single-cell suspensions were used for genomic DNA extraction with the QIAamp DNA kit. The tumour samples consisted of surgically resected non-small cell lung cancer tissue. Tissues were received within 2 hours of resection and processed immediately into single-cell suspensions. Tissue was mechanically dissociated and enzymatically digested with DNase I, collagenase I and hyaluronidase for roughly 30 minutes at 37 °C, then filtered and RBC-lysed. A two-step multiplex PCR was used to amplify TCR-beta CDR3 regions from genomic DNA, and Illumina-compatible adaptors were added in the second step. TCR-beta immunosequencing was carried out on an Illumina platform through the commercial immunoSEQ service. As for the authors' bioinformatics: Repertoires were summarised by productive clonality and by Top 10 Clones, defined as the percentage of T-cell templates derived from the ten most frequent sequences. Values of productive clonality ranged from 0 to 1, with a monoclonal population indicated by a value of 1. Using log10 scatter plots, tumour-associated clones were identified as sequences that made up at least 0.1% of tumour T-cell templates yet were absent from the matched non-adjacent lung. Student's t-tests were used for two-group comparisons, ANOVA for comparisons across stages, and linear regression for relationships, with analyses done in GraphPad Prism7 and R. Here the immuneACCESS table is served through TCRdb, limited to in-frame sequences with V and J called. Missing clones are a known gap in these copies; in checked studies unresolved V genes cover under half, and the rest lacks a known reason. The DNA gave D and trimming, while V, J and clone size come from that table. The sample records roughly 3,400 clones, approximately 80% of which are singletons. Together, the top ten hold 3.5% to 4.5% of the sample.

In regard to this clone: Its antigen specificity is not known. The record has no base qualities; no much larger clone is one base away.

General study outcomes and caveats: Nearly half of NSCLC cases had tumour-associated clones >0.5%, with approximately 76% of squamous carcinomas showing such clones compared with roughly 35% of adenocarcinomas. Smoking pack-years did not significantly correlate with tumour TCR-beta clonality. The reactivity cohort contained only roughly 9 cases, and the tumour-reactive clones were not shown to have sequences in common with the dominant in vivo tumour-associated clones. Top 10 clone scores and productive clonality were significantly higher in lung squamous cell carcinoma than in lung adenocarcinoma tumours. In around ten adenocarcinoma cases, a strong correlation was found between maximal tumour-associated clone frequency and TIL tumour reactivity, whereas no such correlation was found between overall clonality and TIL tumour reactivity.

The sequence links TRBV7-2 to TRBJ2-5, and TRBD2 may be the D gene, going by 6 matching bases. The specimen sequenced was lung tumor tissue. This receptor was taken from a human donor with non-small cell lung cancer. The nucleotide sequence is TGTGCCAGCAGCTTACCCCTCGGGGGTCAAGAGACCCAGTACTTC. This yields the protein CASSLPLGGQETQYF.